A single sample is the source of the 27 T cell receptor beta chains below, sequenced in a study of response to subunit inactivated influenza vaccine. TCRdb ran MiXCR on the RT-PCR reads and lists one entry per CDR3 protein. The repertoire holds more than 600,000 distinct CDR3 sequences, with less than 20% as singletons. The sequences come from PBMCs from blood, collected more than 4 days after vaccination. The receptors originated from a man aged 50 to 59 who received an inactivated influenza vaccine.

The DNA for the CDR3 is TGTGCCAGCAGTACCGGGACAGGGGCTCTAGCCAAAAACATTCAGTACTTC. Encoded protein: CASSTGTGALAKNIQYF. The J gene is TRBJ2-4, the V gene TRBV25-1, with 10 bases matching TRBD1. Germline V gives CDR1 MGHDK, CDR2 SYGVNS. The CDR3 runs to 17 residues. The trim removed 5 bases at V and 0 bases at J, leaving 7 bases unmatched.

The genes are TRBV19 and TRBJ1-5; perhaps TRBD1 as D (5 bases). Germline-derived CDR1 and CDR2 are LNHDA and SQIVND (reference sequence). Between the trimmed V and J ends, which lost 2 bases and 3 bases, there was a span of 8 bases. This CDR3 region has 14 residues. The CDR3 loop is CASSITGDNQPQHF. Written as DNA, the CDR3 is TGTGCCAGTAGTATAACAGGTGACAATCAGCCCCAGCATTTT.

This rearrangement joins TRBV20-1 to TRBJ1-1, with D unresolved. The CDR3 is 12 amino acids. V was pared by 2 bases and J by 7 bases, with 11 bases between. Germline V lookup: CDR1 DFQATT, CDR2 SNEGSKA (reference sequence). CDR3 DNA: TGCAGTGCTAGATCCACATCACGTGAAGCTTTCTTT. This gives the protein CSARSTSREAFF.

This clonotype was seen only once. This may come from a read error, since a much larger clone is one base off. CDR3: CAISLVSGSTDTQYF. The DNA for the CDR3 is TGCGCCATCAGCTTGGTTAGCGGGAGCACAGATACGCAGTATTTT. The chain has TRBV5-1 and TRBJ2-3; 7 nucleotides match TRBD2. The CDR3 totals 15 residues. Germline V gives CDR1 SGHRS, CDR2 YFSETQ.

The table lists this clonotype with a few counts. The chain employs TRBV10-3 and TRBJ1-5; D is possibly TRBD1 (5 bases). Germline assignment: CDR1 ENHRY and CDR2 SYGVKD. This CDR3 spans 12 amino acids. Trimming pared 4 bases from V and 6 bases from J, leaving 7 bases between. Here the CDR3 DNA reads TGTGCCATCAGTGCTGGGGCTCAGCCCCAGCATTTT. As protein: CAISAGAQPQHF.

The V and J genes are TRBV4-3 and TRBJ1-1, with D unresolved. Trimming removed 1 base from V and 2 bases from J, with 14 bases in between. The V gene's germline CDR1 is LGHNA and CDR2 YSLEER. The CDR3 is 16 residues long. The CDR3 bases are TGCGCCAGCAGCCAAGGGACTTTGGGCAGAAACACTGAAGCTTTCTTT. This sequence encodes CASSQGTLGRNTEAFF.

The chain has TRBV20-1 and TRBJ2-3, with D possibly TRBD2 on 5 matching bases. CDR3 length: 19 amino acids. Trimming pared 0 bases from V and 3 bases from J, leaving 25 bases between. From germline, CDR1 is DFQATT and CDR2 SNEGSKA (reference sequence). The CDR3 sequence is CSARDLRGRVVVRTDTQYF. CDR3 in DNA: TGCAGTGCTAGAGATCTACGGGGTAGGGTGGTGGTGCGTACAGATACGCAGTATTTT.

There are a few counts of this clonotype. V gene TRBV24-1 combines with J gene TRBJ2-1, with 11 positions matching TRBD1. Germline lookup yields CDR1 KGHDR and CDR2 SFDVKD. This CDR3 comprises 15 residues. With V trimmed by 4 bases and J by 8 bases, 6 bases remained unmatched. CDR3 coding DNA: TGTGCCACCAGTGAGCCGGGACAGGGGGTGTATGAGCAGTTCTTC. Encoded protein: CATSEPGQGVYEQFF.

V is TRBV7-2 and J is TRBJ2-5; 11 positions agree with TRBD1. The germline gives CDR1 SGHTA, CDR2 FQGNSA. The CDR3 contains 13 residues. V shed 8 bases, J shed 4 bases, and the junction held 3 bases outside the gene matches. CDR3 residues: CASGGTGGETQYF. CDR3 coding DNA: TGTGCCAGCGGGGGGACAGGGGGAGAGACCCAGTACTTC.

This clonotype was picked up a small number of times. The V call is TRBV6-5, the J call TRBJ2-7, with D maybe TRBD2 (5 bases). Germline CDR1 and CDR2: MNHEY and SVGAGI. V dropped 0 bases and J dropped 3 bases, with 24 bases sitting between them. The CDR3 contains 19 residues. The CDR3 is CASSYSTSTYVGAFYEQYF. CDR3 DNA: TGTGCCAGCAGTTACTCGACTTCGACTTATGTGGGAGCTTTCTACGAGCAGTACTTC.

This chain links TRBV28 with TRBJ2-5, with 8 bases fitting TRBD1. Germline V gives CDR1 MDHEN, CDR2 SYDVKM. This CDR3 has 14 residues. V was clipped by 6 bases and J by 6 bases; unmatched bases: 9. The CDR3 loop reads CASSGQGGSQTQYF. The CDR3 DNA reads as TGTGCCAGCAGCGGACAGGGAGGAAGCCAGACCCAGTACTTC.

This clonotype has only a few counts. V is TRBV6-2 or TRBV6-3 and J is TRBJ1-5; D might be TRBD1 (6 bases). The CDR3 runs to 15 residues. Germline lookup yields CDR1 MNHEY and CDR2 SVGEGT. V was trimmed by 6 bases and J by 0 bases, leaving 12 bases between them. Here the CDR3 reads CASSAGHLSNQPQHF. CDR3 sequence (DNA): TGTGCCAGCAGCGCGGGACACCTTAGCAATCAGCCCCAGCATTTT.

There are a few counts of this clonotype. The V call is TRBV12-3 or TRBV12-4, the J call TRBJ1-1; 9 bases map to TRBD1. Germline trimming cut 6 bases from V and 5 bases from J; bases unmatched to any gene: 7. This CDR3 spans 14 amino acids. The CDR3 sequence: CASRLQGAMTEAFF. In DNA form, the CDR3 reads TGTGCCAGCAGATTACAGGGGGCAATGACTGAAGCTTTCTTT.

The V call is TRBV7-2, the J call TRBJ2-7; 9 nucleotides agree with TRBD2. The CDR3 runs to 16 residues. The V and J ends lost 5 bases and 2 bases, in that order; junction bases with no gene match: 10. In germline, CDR1 is SGHTA, CDR2 FQGNSA. The CDR3 nucleotides read TGTGCCAGCAGCGACGACTTAGCGGGGGAGCCCTACGAGCAGTACTTC. Protein: CASSDDLAGEPYEQYF.

V and J are TRBV28 and TRBJ2-7; 10 positions match TRBD1. CDR1 MDHEN and CDR2 SYDVKM come from the germline V gene. The J segment lost 5 bases and the V segment lost 5 bases, leaving 18 bases of the junction unmatched. The CDR3 spans 18 residues. This CDR3 is CASSQIKSWDRGVHEQYF. The CDR3, as DNA: TGTGCCAGCAGTCAAATTAAATCATGGGACAGGGGTGTACACGAGCAGTACTTC.

The sample holds a few counts of this clonotype. This chain links TRBV20-1 with TRBJ1-1; 8 bases align to TRBD1. J lost 0 bases, V lost 0 bases, and 9 bases had no gene match. CDR3 size: 17 residues. Germline CDR1 is DFQATT and CDR2 is SNEGSKA (reference sequence). CDR3 loop: CSARDQDRELLNTEAFF. As DNA, the CDR3 is TGCAGTGCTAGAGATCAGGACAGGGAGCTATTGAACACTGAAGCTTTCTTT.

This clonotype has only a few counts. This chain joins TRBV5-4 and TRBJ2-5; a weak D match, TRBD2 (5 bases). Trimming took 0 bases from V and 0 from J, leaving 12 bases between them. The CDR3 consists of 16 residues. Germline assignment: CDR1 SGHNT and CDR2 YYREEE (reference sequence). In DNA, the CDR3 is TGTGCCAGCAGCTTGGGAGGGCCCTCGTACCAAGAGACCCAGTACTTC. Amino acid sequence: CASSLGGPSYQETQYF.

This clonotype appeared once. The gene calls are TRBV20-1 and TRBJ2-7; 8 nucleotides match TRBD1. This CDR3 is built from 18 residues. V lost 0 bases to trimming and J lost 3 bases; unmatched junction nucleotides: 16. Germline CDR1 DFQATT, CDR2 SNEGSKA (reference sequence). CDR3 sequence reads: CSAREANPKGQGRYEQYF. The CDR3, as DNA: TGCAGTGCTAGAGAAGCCAACCCAAAAGGACAGGGTCGCTACGAGCAGTACTTC.

This rearrangement joins TRBV7-9 to TRBJ2-4, with 9 bases identical to TRBD2. The CDR3 runs 17 residues. Looked up from germline, CDR1 is SEHNR and CDR2 is FQNEAQ (reference sequence). Losses at the gene ends were 0 bases for V and 0 bases for J; bases not matched to a gene: 3. In DNA, the CDR3 is TGTGCCAGCAGCTTAGCCGGGACTAGCAGAGCCAAAAACATTCAGTACTTC. Translation gives CASSLAGTSRAKNIQYF.

The chain joins TRBV28 to TRBJ1-5; TRBD1 might be the D (5 bases). Germline loops: CDR1 MDHEN, CDR2 SYDVKM. Trimming removed 3 bases at V and 7 bases at J, with 10 bases between. This CDR3 comprises 13 residues. CDR3 loop: CASSFAGPQPQHF. For the CDR3, the DNA is TGTGCCAGCAGTTTTGCAGGGCCCCAGCCCCAGCATTTT.

The chain couples TRBV18 to TRBJ2-7; 7 nucleotides align to TRBD2. There are 14 residues in the CDR3. Germline CDR1 is KGHSH and CDR2 is LQKENI. The V segment lost 3 bases and the J segment 3 bases; nucleotides outside the gene matches: 5. This CDR3 is CASSPPGLIYEQYF. For the CDR3, the DNA is TGTGCCAGCTCACCGCCGGGACTAATCTACGAGCAGTACTTC. The variable domain in full, completed from reference TRBV18 and TRBJ2-7, reads NAGVMQNPRHLVRRRGQEARLRCSPMKGHSHVYWYRQLPEEGLKFMVYLQKENIIDESGMPKERFSAEFPKEGPSILRIQQVVRGDSAAYFCASSPPGLIYEQYFGPGTRLTVT.

The CDR3 here is CASSLYGTGGYEQYF. The CDR3 region has the DNA TGTGCCAGCAGTTTATATGGCACAGGGGGCTACGAGCAGTACTTC. V is TRBV27 and J is TRBJ2-7; the match to TRBD1 covers 8 bases. The CDR3 length is 15 residues. The germline V gene encodes CDR1 MNHEY and CDR2 SMNVEV (reference sequence). The J segment lost 3 bases and the V segment lost 1 base, leaving 5 bases of the junction unmatched.

V gene TRBV4-2 combines with J gene TRBJ2-2; possible D gene TRBD1, 6 bases. Germline V lookup: CDR1 LGHNA, CDR2 YNFKEQ. Deletions cut 3 bases from V and 3 bases from J, with 14 bases between. The CDR3 consists of 16 residues. CDR3 amino acids: CASSQGAGADTGELFF. The DNA for the CDR3 is TGTGCCAGCAGCCAGGGTGCAGGGGCTGACACCGGGGAGCTGTTTTTT.

This clonotype was counted many times. The chain uses TRBV2 and TRBJ2-5, with 7 bases matching TRBD1. The ends lost 4 bases at V and 3 bases at J; junction bases unmatched: 2. CDR3 length: 13 residues. In germline, CDR1 is SNHLY, CDR2 FYNNEI. CDR3 DNA sequence: TGTGCCAGCAGTGGACAGGGCGAAGAGACCCAGTACTTC. It is translated as CASSGQGEETQYF. Filled out from reference TRBV2 and TRBJ2-5, the complete variable domain reads EPEVTQTPSHQVTQMGQEVILRCVPISNHLYFYWYRQILGQKVEFLVSFYNNEISEKSEIFDDQFSVERPDGSNFTLKIRSTKLEDSAMYFCASSGQGEETQYFGPGTRLLVL.

The genes are TRBV21-1 and TRBJ1-5; the D call of TRBD1 is as the table states it, not checked on the DNA. TRBV21-1 has pseudogene status. The CDR3 contains 16 residues. The CDR3 region has the DNA TGTGCCAGCAGCAAAGACGGACAGGTCGGTGATCAGCCCCAGCATTTT. It encodes CASSKDGQVGDQPQHF.

In this sample, this clonotype turned up a few times. The chain has TRBV7-9 and TRBJ1-4; D is unresolved. Germline V gene lookup returns CDR1 SEHNR and CDR2 FQNEAQ (reference sequence). V was shortened by 1 base and J by 6 bases, with 12 bases between the two germline ends. This CDR3 region has 15 residues. The CDR3 bases are TGTGCCAGCAGCTTAGTTCGACTTTCTGATGAAAAACTGTTTTTT. Protein: CASSLVRLSDEKLFF.

This clonotype was counted only a few times. The chain has TRBV12-3 or TRBV12-4 and TRBJ2-2; no reliable D call. The ends were cut back, 5 bases at V and 2 bases at J, with 9 bases in the middle. This CDR3 is 14 amino acids long. The chain's CDR3 is CASSPDINTGELFF. The CDR3 DNA reads TGTGCCAGCAGTCCCGACATTAACACCGGGGAGCTGTTTTTT.